The 25 T cell receptor beta chains below were found in one sample sequenced in a study of shared clonotypes between healthy human individuals. The table came from immunoSEQ multiplex PCR; TCRdb's copy has only in-frame clones and leaves some out. Among roughly 2 million clones listed, under 97% were seen once. The sample consisted of naive CD4+ T cells sorted from blood. Documented subset: CD45RA+ positively selected. Source of these receptors: a man younger than 35 in good health.

The chain links TRBV29-1 to TRBJ2-3; D perhaps matches TRBD2 (6 bases). Trimming stripped 7 bases from V and 5 bases from J, with 19 bases between. Germline values: CDR1 SQVTM, CDR2 ANQGSEA. This CDR3 is 14 amino acids long. The CDR3 region has the DNA TGCAGCGCCAGTTGGGGCGGGACGGAAGATACGCAGTATTTT. This sequence encodes CSASWGGTEDTQYF.

Remarks on this clone: The sample carries other DNA sequences with the same CDR3. The CDR3 spells CASRQGATNEKLFF. In DNA form, the CDR3 reads TGTGCCAGTCGACAGGGGGCAACTAATGAAAAACTGTTTTTT. The chain has TRBV19 and TRBJ1-4; 9 positions match TRBD1. V was clipped by 8 bases and J by 0 bases; unmatched bases: 1. Germline CDR1 and CDR2: LNHDA and SQIVND (reference sequence). The CDR3 loop spans 14 amino acids.

This clone came up once. The chain's CDR3 is CASRLEASTDTQYF. For the CDR3, the DNA is TGTGCCAGCAGGTTAGAGGCTAGCACAGATACGCAGTATTTT. This sequence joins TRBV2 and TRBJ2-3; D gene ambiguous. From germline, CDR1 is SNHLY and CDR2 FYNNEI. Trimming pared 6 bases from V and 0 bases from J, leaving 10 bases between. The CDR3 totals 14 residues.

A note on this clone: Other DNA sequences in the sample encode the same CDR3. V is TRBV6-5 and J is TRBJ2-3; 9 bases fit TRBD1. Trimming cost V 6 bases and J 5 bases; bases outside gene matches: 6. CDR3 length equals 14 residues. CDR1 and CDR2 from the germline V gene are MNHEY and SVGAGI. CDR3: CASRQGAVGDTQYF. Here the CDR3 DNA reads TGTGCCAGCAGACAGGGGGCTGTAGGAGATACGCAGTATTTT.

The chain carries TRBV5-1 and TRBJ2-3; D possibly corresponds to TRBD2 (5 bases). Germline loops: CDR1 SGHRS, CDR2 YFSETQ. The V end lost 0 bases, the J end lost 4 bases, and 15 bases lay between the germline ends. CDR3 size: 16 residues. CDR3 nucleotide sequence: TGCGCCAGCAGCTTGGTAGTAGTTGAGGGCGCAGATACGCAGTATTTT. It translates to CASSLVVVEGADTQYF.

This chain links TRBV5-6 with TRBJ2-3; 7 positions match TRBD2. Trimming removed 4 bases from V and 5 bases from J; junction bases left unmatched: 7. The CDR3 length is 14 residues. From germline, CDR1 is SGHDT and CDR2 YYEEEE. This chain's CDR3 is CASSLSGAGDTQYF. The CDR3 nucleotides are TGTGCCAGCAGCCTGAGCGGGGCGGGAGATACGCAGTATTTT.

Concerning this clone: Other DNA sequences in this sample translate to the same CDR3. The V and J genes are TRBV4-1 and TRBJ2-1; D uncertain. The CDR3 loop spans 16 amino acids. Trimming stripped 1 base from V and 0 bases from J, with 10 bases between. CDR1 is MGHRA, CDR2 YSYEKL, per germline. The DNA for the CDR3 is TGCGCCAGCAGCCAAGGTGGGCGGAGCTCCTACAATGAGCAGTTCTTC. As protein: CASSQGGRSSYNEQFF.

The chain recombines TRBV6-5 with TRBJ1-1; D unresolved. CDR3 size: 16 residues. Per germline, CDR1 MNHEY and CDR2 SVGAGI. The V gene lost 0 bases and the J gene lost 3 bases, with 14 bases spanning the gap. In DNA, the CDR3 is TGTGCCAGCAGTTACTCGAATCTGGGAAGTCACACTGAAGCTTTCTTT. Its protein is CASSYSNLGSHTEAFF.

The V gene is TRBV9, the J gene TRBJ1-1; 7 nucleotides match TRBD1. The CDR3 loop spans 13 amino acids. After removal of 3 bases from V and 12 bases from J, the junction contained 11 bases not matched to a gene. CDR1 and CDR2 (germline): SGDLS, YYNGEE. The CDR3 loop reads CASSDLLQGTPFF. The DNA for the CDR3 is TGTGCCAGCAGCGACTTACTACAGGGGACGCCTTTCTTT.

Note on this clone: Other DNA sequences from this sample encode an identical CDR3 as well. The chain combines TRBV29-1 with TRBJ2-2; D uncertain. The germline V gene encodes CDR1 SQVTM and CDR2 ANQGSEA. The CDR3 has 13 residues. CDR3 nucleotides: TGCAGTGTTCGGGTGTGGAACACCGGGGAGCTGTTTTTT. Protein: CSVRVWNTGELFF.

In DNA, the CDR3 is TGTGCCAGCAGCTTAGTACCAGGGGCGGGCGGGGAGCTGTTTTTT. This codes for CASSLVPGAGGELFF. The rearrangement joins TRBV7-9 to TRBJ2-2, with a possible D match to TRBD1 (6 bases). V lost 1 base and J 7 bases, leaving 13 bases between the germline ends. Germline V gene lookup returns CDR1 SEHNR and CDR2 FQNEAQ (reference sequence). This CDR3 contains 15 residues. Drawing the rest from reference TRBV7-9 and TRBJ2-2, the complete variable domain is DTGVSQNPRHKITKRGQNVTFRCDPISEHNRLYWYRQTLGQGPEFLTYFQNEAQLEKSRLLSDRFSAERPKGSFSTLEIQRTEQGDSAMYLCASSLVPGAGGELFFGEGSRLTVL.

The chain couples TRBV2 to TRBJ2-7; D call uncertain. V was trimmed by 7 bases and J by 7 bases, leaving 14 bases between them. The CDR3 is made up of 12 amino acids. The germline CDR1 and CDR2 sequences are SNHLY and FYNNEI. In DNA, the CDR3 is TGTGCCAGCAATATCCCTTTTTATGAGCAGTACTTC. Protein: CASNIPFYEQYF.

Here the CDR3 reads CASSEQGDTEAFF. CDR3 in DNA: TGTGCCAGCAGTGAACAGGGGGACACTGAAGCTTTCTTT. This rearrangement joins TRBV27 to TRBJ1-1, with TRBD1 matching 8 bases. Germline CDR1 is MNHEY and CDR2 is SMNVEV (reference sequence). The junction had 2 bases not matched to a gene; V was cut back by 5 bases and J by 3 bases. CDR3 size: 13 residues.

The CDR3 region is CASSSPLMGETQYF. CDR3 DNA: TGTGCCAGCAGTTCCCCTTTGATGGGGGAGACCCAGTACTTC. The chain recombines TRBV28 with TRBJ2-5; D remains unclear. The CDR3 loop spans 14 amino acids. From germline, CDR1 is MDHEN and CDR2 SYDVKM. Trimming shortened V by 4 bases and J by 5 bases, and 14 bases separated the two germline ends.

J is TRBJ2-2 and V is TRBV5-4, with D unclear. The germline gives CDR1 SGHNT, CDR2 YYREEE (reference sequence). The CDR3 has 12 residues. Trimming took 4 bases from V and 5 from J, leaving 6 bases between them. CDR3 sequence reads: CASSRETGELFF. CDR3 coding DNA: TGTGCCAGCAGCCGAGAAACCGGGGAGCTGTTTTTT.

The chain is built from TRBV29-1 and TRBJ1-1; D gene ambiguous. CDR3 size: 11 residues. Germline V lookup: CDR1 SQVTM, CDR2 ANQGSEA. V lost 3 bases and J lost 5, with 7 bases in between. CDR3 sequence: CSVEVRTEAFF. In nucleotides, the CDR3 is TGCAGCGTTGAGGTAAGGACTGAAGCTTTCTTT.

A word on this clone: Other DNA variants within this sample encode the same CDR3. V is TRBV27 and J is TRBJ2-7; D gene ambiguous. This CDR3 contains 14 residues. Germline CDR1 is MNHEY and CDR2 is SMNVEV (reference sequence). The germline V and J ends were trimmed by 0 bases and 3 bases, with 9 bases remaining between them. This CDR3 is CASSLSGHLYEQYF. In DNA, the CDR3 is TGTGCCAGCAGTTTATCAGGCCATCTCTACGAGCAGTACTTC.

This clone was detected only once. The rearrangement joins TRBV29-1 to TRBJ1-2; D is perhaps TRBD1 (5 bases). Germline V gives CDR1 SQVTM, CDR2 ANQGSEA. V lost 5 bases and J lost 3, with 13 bases in between. This CDR3 has 13 amino acids. CDR3 region: CSVRKTGDYGYTF. The CDR3 nucleotides read TGCAGCGTTCGAAAAACAGGCGACTATGGCTACACCTTC.

Note on this clone: The same CDR3 arises from other DNA sequences in this sample as well. This chain joins TRBV7-2 and TRBJ2-1, with 15 bases fitting TRBD2. This CDR3 has 15 amino acids. Germline V CDR1 and CDR2: SGHTA, FQGNSA. Trimming cost V 3 bases and J 7 bases; bases outside gene matches: 1. In DNA, the CDR3 is TGTGCCAGCAGCTTGGGACTAGCGGGGGGTAATGAGCAGTTCTTC. Encoded protein: CASSLGLAGGNEQFF. The full variable domain, in which reference TRBV7-2 and TRBJ2-1 provide the parts outside the CDR3, is GAGVSQSPSNKVTEKGKDVELRCDPISGHTALYWYRQSLGQGLEFLIYFQGNSAPDKSGLPSDRFSAERTGGSVSTLTIQRTQQEDSAVYLCASSLGLAGGNEQFFGPGTRLTVL.

In regard to this clone: This same CDR3 is encoded by further DNA sequences in the sample. V is TRBV20-1 and J is TRBJ1-5; unclear D gene. This CDR3 spans 11 amino acids. V was cut by 0 bases and J by 7 bases, with 4 bases left in between. Looked up from germline, CDR1 is DFQATT and CDR2 is SNEGSKA (reference sequence). The CDR3 reads CSARDGQPQHF. The CDR3 nucleotides are TGCAGTGCTAGAGATGGGCAGCCCCAGCATTTT.

The genes are TRBV6-5 and TRBJ2-3; D is uncertain. The CDR3 is 14 amino acids. Germline-derived CDR1 and CDR2 are MNHEY and SVGAGI. Between the trimmed V and J ends, which lost 6 bases and 2 bases, there was a span of 12 bases. CDR3 protein: CASSQRRPTDTQYF. CDR3 DNA sequence: TGTGCCAGCAGCCAACGTCGACCCACAGATACGCAGTATTTT.

Comments on this clone: The sample holds other DNA sequences that translate to the same CDR3. The chain uses TRBV7-2 and TRBJ2-2; D unclear. The CDR3 extends over 11 amino acids. Between the trimmed V and J ends, which lost 2 bases and 6 bases, there was a span of 1 base. CDR1 and CDR2 (germline): SGHTA, FQGNSA. For the CDR3, the DNA is TGTGCCAGCAGCTTACCCGGGGAGCTGTTTTTT. Encoded protein: CASSLPGELFF.

The rearrangement uses TRBV7-9 and TRBJ2-3; TRBD2 aligns across 10 bases. The CDR3 consists of 16 residues. The V segment lost 2 bases and the J segment 3 bases; nucleotides outside the gene matches: 5. Germline assignment: CDR1 SEHNR and CDR2 FQNEAQ (reference sequence). The CDR3 reads CASSLRRTSGTDTQYF. The CDR3 coding sequence is TGTGCCAGCAGCTTACGGAGGACTAGCGGTACAGATACGCAGTATTTT.

This sequence joins TRBV2 and TRBJ1-6; D is perhaps TRBD1 (5 bases). The germline gives CDR1 SNHLY, CDR2 FYNNEI. The CDR3 runs to 15 residues. V shed 6 bases and J shed 7 bases, with 16 bases lying between them. This CDR3 reads CASSVTDGGNSPLHF. In DNA, the CDR3 is TGTGCCAGCAGCGTTACGGACGGGGGAAATTCACCCCTCCACTTT.

The J gene is TRBJ2-3, the V gene TRBV27; D is unclear. Germline values: CDR1 MNHEY, CDR2 SMNVEV (reference sequence). V was trimmed by 4 bases and J by 2 bases, leaving 13 bases between them. The length of the CDR3 is 15 residues. The CDR3 coding sequence is TGTGCCAGCAGTTCCAGCTGGGGAAACACAGATACGCAGTATTTT. Translating gives CASSSSWGNTDTQYF.